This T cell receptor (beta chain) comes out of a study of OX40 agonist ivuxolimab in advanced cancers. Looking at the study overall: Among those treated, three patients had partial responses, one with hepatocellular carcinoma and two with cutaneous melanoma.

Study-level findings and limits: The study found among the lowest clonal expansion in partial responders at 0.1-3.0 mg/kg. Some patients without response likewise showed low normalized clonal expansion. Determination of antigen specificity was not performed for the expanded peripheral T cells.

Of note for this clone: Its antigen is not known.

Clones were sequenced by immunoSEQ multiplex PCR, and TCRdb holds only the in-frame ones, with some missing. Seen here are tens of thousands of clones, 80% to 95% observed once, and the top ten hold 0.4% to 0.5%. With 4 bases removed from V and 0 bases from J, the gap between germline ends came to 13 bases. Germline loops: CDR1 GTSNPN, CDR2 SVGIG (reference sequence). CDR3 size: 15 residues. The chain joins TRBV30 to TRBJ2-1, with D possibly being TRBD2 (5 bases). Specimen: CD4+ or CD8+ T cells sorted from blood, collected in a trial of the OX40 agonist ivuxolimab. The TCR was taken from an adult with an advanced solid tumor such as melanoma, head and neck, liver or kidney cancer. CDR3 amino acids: CAWKRDPSSYNEQFF. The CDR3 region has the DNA TGTGCCTGGAAACGGGATCCAAGCTCCTACAATGAGCAGTTCTTC.